The 17 T cell receptor beta chains reported below all come from one sample, sequenced in a study of identical twins. Each CDR3 protein is one row after TCRdb ran MiXCR on the 5' RACE reads. Of hundreds of thousands of distinct CDR3 sequences in the sample, 9% to 15% were seen once. A further study also used this sample, focusing on yellow fever vaccine responses in identical twins.

Sequencing was performed on PBMCs. The receptors were sampled from a woman under 30 in good health.

The V and J genes are TRBV7-6 and TRBJ2-5; TRBD1 matches at 12 bases. Germline V gives CDR1 SGHVS, CDR2 FNYEAQ. J was trimmed by 4 bases and V by 5 bases; bases with no gene match: 5. This CDR3 spans 15 amino acids. The CDR3 sequence: CASSQGTGGVETQYF. DNA for the CDR3: TGTGCCAGCAGCCAAGGGACAGGGGGCGTAGAGACCCAGTACTTC.

This clonotype was observed many times. The CDR3 loop is CASSPRQGGTDTQYF. In DNA form, the CDR3 reads TGTGCCAGCAGTCCCAGACAGGGTGGCACAGATACGCAGTATTTT. The chain joins TRBV28 to TRBJ2-3, with 7 bases identical to TRBD1. Germline trimming cut 5 bases from V and 1 base from J; bases unmatched to any gene: 6. This CDR3 is built from 15 residues. Looked up from germline, CDR1 is MDHEN and CDR2 is SYDVKM. Looking up the rest from reference TRBV28 and TRBJ2-3 gives the full variable domain: DVKVTQSSRYLVKRTGEKVFLECVQDMDHENMFWYRQDPGLGLRLIYFSYDVKMKEKGDIPEGYSVSREKKERFSLILESASTNQTSMYLCASSPRQGGTDTQYFGPGTRLTVL.

This clonotype came up many times. This rearrangement joins TRBV2 to TRBJ1-1; TRBD1 aligns across 8 bases. Germline CDR1 reads SNHLY; CDR2 reads FYNNEI. The CDR3 length is 13 residues. J gave up 0 bases and V 11 bases, and 5 bases lay outside the gene matches. The CDR3 loop is CAGGTGMNTEAFF. In DNA form, the CDR3 reads TGTGCCGGTGGGACAGGAATGAACACTGAAGCTTTCTTT.

This clonotype was seen only a few times. The V call is TRBV5-1, the J call TRBJ2-2; the match to TRBD1 covers 10 bases. Looked up from germline, CDR1 is SGHRS and CDR2 is YFSETQ. This CDR3 is built from 16 residues. The junction had 6 bases not matched to a gene; V was cut back by 3 bases and J by 4 bases. As DNA, the CDR3 is TGCGCCAGCAGCTCTAGACAGGGGGCGGTCACCGGGGAGCTGTTTTTT. It encodes CASSSRQGAVTGELFF.

This clonotype was detected only a few times. This chain joins TRBV20-1 and TRBJ1-3; D perhaps matches TRBD1 (5 bases). Deletions cut 4 bases from V and 0 bases from J, with 10 bases between. The CDR3 has 14 amino acids. CDR1 and CDR2 (germline): DFQATT, SNEGSKA (reference sequence). The CDR3 DNA reads TGCAGTGCTATGGGGCCAGACTCTGGAAACACCATATATTTT. Its protein product is CSAMGPDSGNTIYF.

This clonotype is a singleton in its sample. The chain employs TRBV5-1 and TRBJ2-7, with TRBD1 identical over 9 bases. Looked up from germline, CDR1 is SGHRS and CDR2 is YFSETQ. CDR3 length: 15 residues. Trimming at V came to 0 bases and at J to 4 bases, leaving 5 bases not matched to a gene. DNA of the CDR3: TGCGCCAGCAGCTTGGGGGGACAGGGCATGTACGAGCAGTACGTC. Its translation is CASSLGGQGMYEQYV.

This clonotype was seen more than once but under ten times. The chain recombines TRBV12-3 or TRBV12-4 with TRBJ2-3; D is uncertain. CDR3 length: 11 residues. Trimming pared 6 bases from V and 8 bases from J, leaving 9 bases between. CDR3 nucleotide sequence: TGTGCCAGCAGAGGACCGGGTACGCAGTATTTT. This gives the protein CASRGPGTQYF.

This clonotype was counted at least ten times. V is TRBV6-1 and J is TRBJ2-1; 11 bases match TRBD2. CDR1 and CDR2 (germline): MNHNS, SASEGT. Trimming cost V 6 bases and J 0 bases; bases outside gene matches: 4. The CDR3 sequence is 16 residues long. The DNA for the CDR3 is TGTGCCAGCAGACATACTAGCGGGAGCTCCTACAATGAGCAGTTCTTC. Translated: CASRHTSGSSYNEQFF.

A few counts support this clonotype. The J gene is TRBJ1-2, the V gene TRBV10-3; D not resolved. Germline-derived CDR1 and CDR2 are ENHRY and SYGVKD. This CDR3 region has 13 residues. The V gene lost 7 bases and the J gene lost 5 bases, with 14 bases spanning the gap. CDR3: CAITEATLYGYTF. In DNA, the CDR3 is TGTGCCATCACCGAGGCCACGTTATATGGCTACACCTTC.

This clonotype was detected a few times. The chain recombines TRBV5-1 with TRBJ2-1; 9 nucleotides align to TRBD1. Germline V gives CDR1 SGHRS, CDR2 YFSETQ. J gave up 6 bases and V 0 bases, and 19 bases lay outside the gene matches. This CDR3 is built from 20 residues. Here the CDR3 reads CASSLANKYIGDRGINEQFF. The CDR3 DNA sequence: TGCGCCAGCAGCTTGGCCAATAAATACATCGGAGACAGGGGGATCAATGAGCAGTTCTTC.

This clonotype was seen a few times. The V gene is TRBV20-1, the J gene TRBJ2-3; 9 bases line up with TRBD2. Per germline, CDR1 DFQATT and CDR2 SNEGSKA (reference sequence). There are 15 residues in the CDR3. With 5 bases clipped from V and 7 bases from J, the junction kept 13 bases outside the gene matches. CDR3 amino acids: CSALPLAGGGNTQYF. The CDR3, as DNA: TGCAGTGCTCTCCCACTGGCGGGAGGGGGAAATACGCAGTATTTT.

J is TRBJ2-1 and V is TRBV14, with D uncertain. The CDR3 has 17 amino acids. Germline loops: CDR1 SGHDN, CDR2 FVKESK. Trimming removed 0 bases at V and 4 bases at J, with 16 bases between. The CDR3 loop is CASSQDTWGWAYNEQFF. DNA of the CDR3: TGTGCCAGCAGCCAAGATACGTGGGGTTGGGCGTACAATGAGCAGTTCTTC. Filled out from reference TRBV14 and TRBJ2-1, the complete variable domain reads EAGVTQFPSHSVIEKGQTVTLRCDPISGHDNLYWYRRVMGKEIKFLLHFVKESKQDESGMPNNRFLAERTGGTYSTLKVQPAELEDSGVYFCASSQDTWGWAYNEQFFGPGTRLTVL.

The CDR3 sequence is CASADTLGDTQYF. The DNA for the CDR3 is TGTGCCAGCGCCGACACCCTCGGAGATACGCAGTATTTT. The gene calls are TRBV18 and TRBJ2-3; D is unclear. The germline CDR1 and CDR2 sequences are KGHSH and LQKENI. The CDR3 has 13 amino acids. The V end was cut by 8 bases, the J end by 5 bases, with 14 bases between.

The sample holds a few counts of this clonotype. This sequence joins TRBV7-2 and TRBJ2-7; D possibly matches TRBD1 or TRBD2 (5 bases each). The V end was cut by 2 bases, the J end by 3 bases, with 14 bases between. CDR3 length equals 15 residues. Germline loops: CDR1 SGHTA, CDR2 FQGNSA. The CDR3: CASSLSLGTFYEQYF. The CDR3, as DNA: TGTGCCAGCAGCTTATCCCTCGGGACCTTCTACGAGCAGTACTTC.

This clonotype was recorded many times. This chain links TRBV12-3 or TRBV12-4 with TRBJ2-1; the match to TRBD2 covers 7 bases. With V trimmed by 4 bases and J by 4 bases, 10 bases remained unmatched. The CDR3 extends over 16 amino acids. The CDR3 is CASSSRLAFTYNEQFF. The CDR3 region has the DNA TGTGCCAGCAGTTCCCGACTAGCTTTCACATACAATGAGCAGTTCTTC.

Many counts were recorded for this clonotype. The V call is TRBV12-3 or TRBV12-4, the J call TRBJ1-1; D gene ambiguous. The CDR3 has 16 amino acids. V lost 3 bases to trimming and J lost 1 base, with 15 bases between them. The chain's CDR3 is CASSFLPRHRNTEAFF. CDR3 DNA: TGTGCCAGCAGTTTCCTCCCGCGACATAGGAACACTGAAGCTTTCTTT.

The genes are TRBV27 and TRBJ2-3; perhaps TRBD1 as D (6 bases). Germline V CDR1 and CDR2: MNHEY, SMNVEV (reference sequence). The CDR3 extends over 14 amino acids. Trimming left V 3 bases short and J 4 bases short, with 11 bases between. The CDR3 region is CASSFIGTSDTQYF. The CDR3 nucleotides are TGTGCCAGCAGTTTTATCGGGACATCAGATACGCAGTATTTT.